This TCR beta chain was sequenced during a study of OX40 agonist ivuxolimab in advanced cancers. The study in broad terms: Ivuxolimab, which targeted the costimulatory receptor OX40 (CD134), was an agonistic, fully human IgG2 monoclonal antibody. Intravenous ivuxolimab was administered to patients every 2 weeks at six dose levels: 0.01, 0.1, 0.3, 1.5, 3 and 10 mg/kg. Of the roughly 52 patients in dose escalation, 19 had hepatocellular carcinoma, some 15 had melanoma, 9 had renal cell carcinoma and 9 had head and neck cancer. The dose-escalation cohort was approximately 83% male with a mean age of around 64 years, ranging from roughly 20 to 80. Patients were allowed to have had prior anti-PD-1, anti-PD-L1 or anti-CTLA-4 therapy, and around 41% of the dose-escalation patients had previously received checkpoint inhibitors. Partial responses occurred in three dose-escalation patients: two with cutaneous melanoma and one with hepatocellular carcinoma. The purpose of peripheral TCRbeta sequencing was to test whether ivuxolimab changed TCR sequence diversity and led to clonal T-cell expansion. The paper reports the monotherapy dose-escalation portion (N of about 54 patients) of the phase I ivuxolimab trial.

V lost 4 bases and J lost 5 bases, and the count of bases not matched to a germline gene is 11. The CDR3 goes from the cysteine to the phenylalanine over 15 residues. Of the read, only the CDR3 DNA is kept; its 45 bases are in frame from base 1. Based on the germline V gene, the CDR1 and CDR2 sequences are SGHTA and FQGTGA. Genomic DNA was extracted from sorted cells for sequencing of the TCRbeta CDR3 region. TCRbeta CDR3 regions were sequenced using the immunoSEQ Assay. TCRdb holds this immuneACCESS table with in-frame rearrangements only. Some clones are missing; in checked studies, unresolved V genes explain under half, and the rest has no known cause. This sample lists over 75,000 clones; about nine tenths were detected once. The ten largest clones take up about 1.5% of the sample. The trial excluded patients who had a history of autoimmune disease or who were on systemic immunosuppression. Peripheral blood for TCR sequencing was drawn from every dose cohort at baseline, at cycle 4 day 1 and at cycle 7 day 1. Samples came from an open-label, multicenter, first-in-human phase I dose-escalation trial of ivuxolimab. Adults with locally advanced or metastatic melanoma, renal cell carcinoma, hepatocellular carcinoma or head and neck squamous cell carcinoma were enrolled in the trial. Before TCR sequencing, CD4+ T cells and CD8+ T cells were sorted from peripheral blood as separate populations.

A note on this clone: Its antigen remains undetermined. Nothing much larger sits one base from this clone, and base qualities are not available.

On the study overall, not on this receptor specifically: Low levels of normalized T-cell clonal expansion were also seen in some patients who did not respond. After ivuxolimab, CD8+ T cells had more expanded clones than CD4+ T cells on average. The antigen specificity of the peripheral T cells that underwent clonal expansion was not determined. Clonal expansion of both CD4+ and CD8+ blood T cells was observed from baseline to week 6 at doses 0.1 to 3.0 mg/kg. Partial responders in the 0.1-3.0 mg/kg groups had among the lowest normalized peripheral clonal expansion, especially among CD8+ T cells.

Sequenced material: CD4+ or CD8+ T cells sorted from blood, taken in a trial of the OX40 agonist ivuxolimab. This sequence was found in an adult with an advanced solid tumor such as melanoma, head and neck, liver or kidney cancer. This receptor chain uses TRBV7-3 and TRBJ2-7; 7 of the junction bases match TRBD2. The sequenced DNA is TGTGCCAGCAGCTCCTCGGGCGGGAGTATCCACGAGCAGTACTTC. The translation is CASSSSGGSIHEQYF.